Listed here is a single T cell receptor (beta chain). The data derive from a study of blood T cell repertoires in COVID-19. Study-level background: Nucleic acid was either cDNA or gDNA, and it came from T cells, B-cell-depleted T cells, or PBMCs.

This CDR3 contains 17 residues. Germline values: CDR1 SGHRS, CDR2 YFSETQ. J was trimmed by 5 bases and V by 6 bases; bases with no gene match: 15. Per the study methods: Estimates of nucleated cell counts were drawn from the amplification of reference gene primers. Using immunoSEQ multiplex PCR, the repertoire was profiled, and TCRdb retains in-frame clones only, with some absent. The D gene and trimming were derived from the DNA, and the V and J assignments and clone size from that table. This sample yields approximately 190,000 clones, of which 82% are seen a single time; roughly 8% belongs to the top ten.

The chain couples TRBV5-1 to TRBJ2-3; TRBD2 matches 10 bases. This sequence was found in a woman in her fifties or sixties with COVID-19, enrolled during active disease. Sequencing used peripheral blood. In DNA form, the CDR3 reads TGCGCCAGCAACCAGGGGGAGCGGGAGGGCCGTAGAGATACGCAGTATTTT. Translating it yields CASNQGEREGRRDTQYF.